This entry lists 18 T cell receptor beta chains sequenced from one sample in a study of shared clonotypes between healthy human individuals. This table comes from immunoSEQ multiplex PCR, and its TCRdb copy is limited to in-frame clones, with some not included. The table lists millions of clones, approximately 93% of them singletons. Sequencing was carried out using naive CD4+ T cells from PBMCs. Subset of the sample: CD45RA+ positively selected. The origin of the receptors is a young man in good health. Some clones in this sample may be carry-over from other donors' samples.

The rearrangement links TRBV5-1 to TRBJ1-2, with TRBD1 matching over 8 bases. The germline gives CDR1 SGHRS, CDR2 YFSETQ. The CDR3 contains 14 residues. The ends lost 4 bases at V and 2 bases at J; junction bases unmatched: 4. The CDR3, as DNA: TGCGCCAGCAGCCCACAGGGGGGGAACTATGGCTACACCTTC. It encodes CASSPQGGNYGYTF.

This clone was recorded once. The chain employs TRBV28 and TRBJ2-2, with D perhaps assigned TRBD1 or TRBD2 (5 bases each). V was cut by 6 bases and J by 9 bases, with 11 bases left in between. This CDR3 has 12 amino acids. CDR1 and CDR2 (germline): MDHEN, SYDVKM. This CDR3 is CASRDRGRELFF. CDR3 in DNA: TGTGCCAGCAGGGACCGGGGCCGGGAGCTGTTTTTT.

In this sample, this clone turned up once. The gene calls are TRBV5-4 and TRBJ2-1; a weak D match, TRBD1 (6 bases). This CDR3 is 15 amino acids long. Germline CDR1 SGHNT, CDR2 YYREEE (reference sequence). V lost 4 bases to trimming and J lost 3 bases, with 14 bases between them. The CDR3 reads CASSQGPTNYNEQFF. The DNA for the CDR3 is TGTGCCAGCAGCCAGGGGCCTACTAACTACAATGAGCAGTTCTTC.

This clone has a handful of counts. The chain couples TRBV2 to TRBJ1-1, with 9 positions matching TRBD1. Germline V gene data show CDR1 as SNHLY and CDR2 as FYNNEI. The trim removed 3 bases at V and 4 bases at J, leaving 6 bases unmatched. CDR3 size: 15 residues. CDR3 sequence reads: CASSDPTDRGTEAFF. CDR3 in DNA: TGTGCCAGCAGTGATCCTACGGACAGGGGCACTGAAGCTTTCTTT.

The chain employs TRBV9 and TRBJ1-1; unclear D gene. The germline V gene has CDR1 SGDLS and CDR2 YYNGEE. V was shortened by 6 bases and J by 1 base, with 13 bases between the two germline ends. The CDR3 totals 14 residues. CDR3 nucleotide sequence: TGTGCCAGCACCGAAGGACTGGAGAACACTGAAGCTTTCTTT. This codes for CASTEGLENTEAFF.

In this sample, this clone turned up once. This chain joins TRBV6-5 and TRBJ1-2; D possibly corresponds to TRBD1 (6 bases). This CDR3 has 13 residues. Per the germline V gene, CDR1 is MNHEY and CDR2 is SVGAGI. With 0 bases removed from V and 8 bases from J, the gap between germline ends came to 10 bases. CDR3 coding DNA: TGTGCCAGCAGTTACTCACAGGGATTGGGCTACACCTTC. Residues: CASSYSQGLGYTF.

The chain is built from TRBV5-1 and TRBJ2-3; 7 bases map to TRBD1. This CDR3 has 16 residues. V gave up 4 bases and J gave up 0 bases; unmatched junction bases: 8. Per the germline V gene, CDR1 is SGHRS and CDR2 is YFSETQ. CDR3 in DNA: TGCGCCAGCAGCAGCACGACAGGGCTTAGCACAGATACGCAGTATTTT. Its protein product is CASSSTTGLSTDTQYF.

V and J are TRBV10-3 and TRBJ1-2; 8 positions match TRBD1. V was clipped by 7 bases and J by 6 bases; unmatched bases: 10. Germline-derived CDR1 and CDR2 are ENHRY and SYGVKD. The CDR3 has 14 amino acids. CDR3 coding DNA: TGTGCCATCACCGAACGGGCAGGGGGCGATGGCTACACCTTC. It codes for CAITERAGGDGYTF.

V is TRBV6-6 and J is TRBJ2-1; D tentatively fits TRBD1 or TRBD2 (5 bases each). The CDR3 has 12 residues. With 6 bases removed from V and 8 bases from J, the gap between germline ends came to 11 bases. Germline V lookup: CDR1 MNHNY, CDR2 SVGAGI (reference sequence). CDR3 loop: CASRRLGDEQFF. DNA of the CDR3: TGTGCCAGCAGGCGACTGGGGGATGAGCAGTTCTTC.

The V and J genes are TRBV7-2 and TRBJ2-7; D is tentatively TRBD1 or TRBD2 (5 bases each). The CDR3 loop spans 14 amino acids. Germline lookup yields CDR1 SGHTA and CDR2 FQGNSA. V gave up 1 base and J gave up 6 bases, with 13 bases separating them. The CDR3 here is CASSLGLLGGEQYF. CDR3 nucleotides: TGTGCCAGCAGCTTAGGTCTGCTTGGGGGCGAGCAGTACTTC. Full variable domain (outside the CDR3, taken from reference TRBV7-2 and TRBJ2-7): GAGVSQSPSNKVTEKGKDVELRCDPISGHTALYWYRQSLGQGLEFLIYFQGNSAPDKSGLPSDRFSAERTGGSVSTLTIQRTQQEDSAVYLCASSLGLLGGEQYFGPGTRLTVT.

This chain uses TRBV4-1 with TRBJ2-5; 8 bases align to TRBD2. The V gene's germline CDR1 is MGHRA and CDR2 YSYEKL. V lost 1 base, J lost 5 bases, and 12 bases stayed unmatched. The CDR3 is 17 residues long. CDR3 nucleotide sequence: TGCGCCAGCAGCCAAGGACTAGCGAGCAGAACGGAGGAGACCCAGTACTTC. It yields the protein CASSQGLASRTEETQYF.

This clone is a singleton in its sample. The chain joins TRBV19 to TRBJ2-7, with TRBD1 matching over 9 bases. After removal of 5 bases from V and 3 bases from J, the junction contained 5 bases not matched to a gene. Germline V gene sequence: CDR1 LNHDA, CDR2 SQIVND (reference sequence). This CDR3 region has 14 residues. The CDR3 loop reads CASSVGTGSYEQYF. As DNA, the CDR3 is TGTGCCAGTAGTGTCGGGACAGGGAGCTACGAGCAGTACTTC.

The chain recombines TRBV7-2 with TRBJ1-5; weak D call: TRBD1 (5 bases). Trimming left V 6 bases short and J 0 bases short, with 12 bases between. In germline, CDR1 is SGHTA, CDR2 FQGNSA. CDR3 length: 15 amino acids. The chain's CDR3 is CASSPTVYSNQPQHF. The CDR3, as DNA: TGTGCCAGCAGTCCGACAGTGTATAGCAATCAGCCCCAGCATTTT.

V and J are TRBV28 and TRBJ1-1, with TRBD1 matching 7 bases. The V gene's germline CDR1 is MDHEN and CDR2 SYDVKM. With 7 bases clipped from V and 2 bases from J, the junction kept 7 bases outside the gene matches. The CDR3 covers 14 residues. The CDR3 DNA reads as TGTGCCAGCACCCGAGGGGGCGCCAACACTGAAGCTTTCTTT. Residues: CASTRGGANTEAFF. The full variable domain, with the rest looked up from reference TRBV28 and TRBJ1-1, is DVKVTQSSRYLVKRTGEKVFLECVQDMDHENMFWYRQDPGLGLRLIYFSYDVKMKEKGDIPEGYSVSREKKERFSLILESASTNQTSMYLCASTRGGANTEAFFGQGTRLTVV.

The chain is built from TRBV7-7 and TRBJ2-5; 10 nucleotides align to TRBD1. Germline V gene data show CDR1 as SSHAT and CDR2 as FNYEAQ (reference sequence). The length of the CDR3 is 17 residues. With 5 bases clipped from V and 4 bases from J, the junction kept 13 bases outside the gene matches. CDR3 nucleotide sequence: TGTGCCAGCAGCCCGGGACAGGGGAAGATGGGTGGAGAGACCCAGTACTTC. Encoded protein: CASSPGQGKMGGETQYF.

CDR3 bases: TGTGCCAGCAGCATCCTCGGGGGGGCAAACGGGGAGCTGTTTTTT. Amino acid sequence: CASSILGGANGELFF. The chain joins TRBV9 to TRBJ2-2; 8 positions match TRBD2. Germline values: CDR1 SGDLS, CDR2 YYNGEE. The V gene end was trimmed by 4 bases and the J gene end by 7 bases; junction bases not matched to a gene: 9. This CDR3 is 15 amino acids long.

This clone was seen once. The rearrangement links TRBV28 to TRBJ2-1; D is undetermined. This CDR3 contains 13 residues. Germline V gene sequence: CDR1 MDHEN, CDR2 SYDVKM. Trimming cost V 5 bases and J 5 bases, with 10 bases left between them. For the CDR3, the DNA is TGTGCCAGCAGTGCTGACTGGAACAATGAGCAGTTCTTC. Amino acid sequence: CASSADWNNEQFF.

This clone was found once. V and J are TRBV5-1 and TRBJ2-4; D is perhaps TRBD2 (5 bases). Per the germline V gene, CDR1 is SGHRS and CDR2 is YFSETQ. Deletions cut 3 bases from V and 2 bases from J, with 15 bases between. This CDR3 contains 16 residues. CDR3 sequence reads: CASSSLYRGSKNIQYF. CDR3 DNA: TGCGCCAGCAGCTCTTTATATAGAGGGTCCAAAAACATTCAGTACTTC.